This entry is about one TCR beta chain. This clone was found once. Its antigen has not been determined. No much larger clonotype is one base removed from it; base qualities were not supplied. Whole blood was collected in K2EDTA tubes by collaborating institutions according to the institutions' own protocols. For TCRbeta analysis, collaborator samples were shipped as frozen whole blood, as isolated PBMCs, or as DNA extracted from either sample type. The V end loses 0 bases and the J end loses 8 bases, and a stretch of 17 bases separates them. Inclusive of the bounding cysteine and phenylalanine, the CDR3 is 16 residues long. Kept here is only the CDR3 DNA, which spans 48 bases and is read in frame from base 1. The germline V gene gives CDR1 as SGHDT and CDR2 as YYEEEE. This entry comes from a study of blood T cell repertoires in COVID-19 (TCRdb year 2020). For the study in its entirety: The collaborator samples originated in the United States, Italy and Spain and spanned the acute and convalescent phases of COVID-19. Where HLA class I and class II types were available, the types were taken from metadata supplied by the sample provider, not from assay-based typing. The dataset comprised deeply sampled blood TCRbeta repertoires from subjects exposed to, actively infected with, or recovered from COVID-19. The repertoires were made available in a free public database intended to serve as a resource for research on the immune response to SARS-CoV-2. Sample metadata almost always included a de-identified subject ID, COVID-19 status, age in years and sex. The prospective study material was composed of cDNA or gDNA derived from T cells, B-cell-depleted T cells, or PBMCs. The samples were drawn from two sources: the first 160 participants of the ongoing ImmuneRACE study, and fewer than 1,500 subjects contributed by 6 global collaborators.

General conclusions and limits of the study: How much clinical and demographic metadata was included differed by source and by participant, and the metadata was provided uncurated.

The immunoSEQ Assay, a bias-controlled multiplex PCR, was used to amplify TCRbeta CDR3 regions from genomic DNA. Per the authors' processing: The number of nucleated cells in each sample was estimated from the amplification of reference gene primers within the assay. Sequence reads were collapsed and filtered to measure the absolute abundance of every unique TCRbeta CDR3 rearrangement. For each sample, productive Simpson clonality was calculated as the square root of Simpson's diversity index over productive rearrangements. The source is immuneACCESS, and TCRdb retained only in-frame sequences with V and J called. Part of the clones is not carried over; for the studies checked, unresolved V genes explain less than half of this, and the remainder is unexplained. The V and J calls and the clone size are those of that table, but D and trimming were determined from the DNA. The sample table contains around 94,000 clones; only one count was recorded for about 80% of them. About 6.3% of the sample goes to the ten largest clones.

Material: peripheral blood. The V and J genes are TRBV5-6 and TRBJ1-4; the best D guess is TRBD1, with 5 bases matching. This sequence was found in a man in his fifties or sixties with acute or convalescent COVID-19. The CDR3 protein: CASSLGTPGVLEKLFF. The nucleotide sequence is TGTGCCAGCAGCTTGGGGACACCGGGCGTCTTGGAAAAACTGTTTTTT.